This T cell receptor (beta chain) was documented in a study of identical twins. Study-wide findings and caveats: Cross-sectional statistics, not tracking of the same donors, supported the conclusions.

TCRdb passed the 5' RACE reads through MiXCR, listing each CDR3 protein once. There are roughly 1.6 million distinct CDR3 sequences in the sample; about 31% occur only once, and about 0.25% lies in the top ten. This CDR3 is built from 12 residues. The germline V gene has CDR1 DFQATT and CDR2 SNEGSKA (reference sequence). V shed 0 bases and J 5 bases; nucleotides not matched to a gene: 1. This clonotype appeared a few times. Its antigen is not known. V is TRBV20-1 and J is TRBJ2-7; TRBD2 aligns across 7 bases. This receptor was taken from a newborn girl in good health. The source material was cord blood. Here the CDR3 reads CSARDGGDEQYF. The DNA for the CDR3 is TGCAGTGCTAGAGATGGGGGGGACGAGCAGTACTTC.